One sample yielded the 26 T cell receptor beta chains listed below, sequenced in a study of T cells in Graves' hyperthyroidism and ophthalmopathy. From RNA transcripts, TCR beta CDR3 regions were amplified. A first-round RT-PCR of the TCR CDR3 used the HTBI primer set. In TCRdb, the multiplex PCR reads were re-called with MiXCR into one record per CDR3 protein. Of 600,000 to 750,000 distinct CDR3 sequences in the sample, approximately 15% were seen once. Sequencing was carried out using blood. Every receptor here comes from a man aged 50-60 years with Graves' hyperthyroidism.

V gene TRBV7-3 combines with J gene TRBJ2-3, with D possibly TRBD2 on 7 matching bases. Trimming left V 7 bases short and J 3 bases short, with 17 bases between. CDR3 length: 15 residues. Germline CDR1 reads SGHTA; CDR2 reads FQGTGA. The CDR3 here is CASKSGASGTDTQYF. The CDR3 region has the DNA TGTGCCAGCAAGTCAGGGGCTAGCGGAACAGATACGCAGTATTTT.

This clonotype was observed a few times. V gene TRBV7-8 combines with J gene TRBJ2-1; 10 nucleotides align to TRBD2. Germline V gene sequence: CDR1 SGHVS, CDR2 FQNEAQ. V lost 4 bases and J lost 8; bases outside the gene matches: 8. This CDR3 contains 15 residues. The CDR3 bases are TGTGCCAGCAGCTCTAGCGGGGGAGTTACCCATGAGCAGTTCTTC. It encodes CASSSSGGVTHEQFF.

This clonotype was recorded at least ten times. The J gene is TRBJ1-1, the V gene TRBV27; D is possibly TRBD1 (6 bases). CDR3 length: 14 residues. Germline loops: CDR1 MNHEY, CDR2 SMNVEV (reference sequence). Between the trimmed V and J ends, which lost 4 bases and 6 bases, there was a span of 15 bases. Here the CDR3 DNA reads TGTGCCAGCAGTTACGGGGGCGAGGGGGCTGAAGCTTTCTTT. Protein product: CASSYGGEGAEAFF.

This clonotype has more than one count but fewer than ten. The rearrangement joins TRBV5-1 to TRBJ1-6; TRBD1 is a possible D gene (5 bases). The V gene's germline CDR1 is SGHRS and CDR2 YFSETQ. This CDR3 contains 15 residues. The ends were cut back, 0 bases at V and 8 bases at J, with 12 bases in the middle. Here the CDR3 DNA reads TGCGCCAGCAGCTTGGACCGGGGCTGGGATTCACCCCTCCACTTT. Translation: CASSLDRGWDSPLHF. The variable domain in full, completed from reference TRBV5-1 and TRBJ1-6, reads KAGVTQTPRYLIKTRGQQVTLSCSPISGHRSVSWYQQTPGQGLQFLFEYFSETQRNKGNFPGRFSGRQFSNSRSEMNVSTLELGDSALYLCASSLDRGWDSPLHFGNGTRLTVT.

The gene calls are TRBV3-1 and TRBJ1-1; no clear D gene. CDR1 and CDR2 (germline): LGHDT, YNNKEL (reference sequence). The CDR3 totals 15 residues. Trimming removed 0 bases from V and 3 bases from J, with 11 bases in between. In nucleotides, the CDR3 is TGTGCCAGCAGCCAAGACTCTAGGCCGTACACTGAAGCTTTCTTT. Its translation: CASSQDSRPYTEAFF.

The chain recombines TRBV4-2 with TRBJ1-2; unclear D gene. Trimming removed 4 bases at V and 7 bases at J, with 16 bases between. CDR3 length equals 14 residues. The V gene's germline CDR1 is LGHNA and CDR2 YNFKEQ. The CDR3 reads CASSLLSGGSGYTF. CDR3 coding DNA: TGTGCCAGCAGCCTCCTATCGGGAGGAAGTGGCTACACCTTC.

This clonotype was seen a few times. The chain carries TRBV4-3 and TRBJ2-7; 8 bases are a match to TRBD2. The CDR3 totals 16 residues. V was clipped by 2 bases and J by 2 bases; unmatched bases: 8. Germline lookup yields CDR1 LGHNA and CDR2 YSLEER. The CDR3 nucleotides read TGCGCCAGCAGCCAATTGATAAGCGGGAGTACCTACGAGCAGTACTTC. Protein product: CASSQLISGSTYEQYF.

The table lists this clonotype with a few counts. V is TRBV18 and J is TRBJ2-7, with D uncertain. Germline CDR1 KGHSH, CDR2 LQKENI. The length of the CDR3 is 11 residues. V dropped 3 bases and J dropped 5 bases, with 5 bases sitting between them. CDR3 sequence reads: CASSPDDEQYF. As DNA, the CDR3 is TGTGCCAGCTCACCGGACGACGAGCAGTACTTC.

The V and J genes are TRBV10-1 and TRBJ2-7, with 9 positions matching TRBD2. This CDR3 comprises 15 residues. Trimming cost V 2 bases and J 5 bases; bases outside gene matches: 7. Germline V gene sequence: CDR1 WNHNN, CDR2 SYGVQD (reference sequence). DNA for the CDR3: TGCGCCAGCAGTGAGAGTAATAGCGGGAGCGACGAGCAGTACTTC. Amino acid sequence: CASSESNSGSDEQYF.

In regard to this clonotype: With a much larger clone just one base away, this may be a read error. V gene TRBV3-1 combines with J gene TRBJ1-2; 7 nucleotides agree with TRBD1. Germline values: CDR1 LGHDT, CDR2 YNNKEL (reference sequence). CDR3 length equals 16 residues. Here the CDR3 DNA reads TGTCCCAGCAGCCCCCGACCCCACAGGGGTTACTATGGCTACACCTTC. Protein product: CPSSPRPHRGYYGYTF.

The CDR3, as DNA: TGTGCCAGCACCCTTGGGGCGGCAGGCGCAAAAAACATTCAGTACTTC. It encodes CASTLGAAGAKNIQYF. This chain uses TRBV28 with TRBJ2-4; D is perhaps TRBD1 (5 bases). The ends were cut back, 7 bases at V and 4 bases at J, with 20 bases in the middle. CDR3 length equals 16 residues. The germline V gene encodes CDR1 MDHEN and CDR2 SYDVKM.

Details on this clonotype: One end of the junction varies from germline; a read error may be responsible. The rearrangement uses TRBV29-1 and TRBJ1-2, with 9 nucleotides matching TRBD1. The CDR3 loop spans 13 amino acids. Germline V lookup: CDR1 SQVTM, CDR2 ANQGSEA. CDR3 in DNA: TGCAGCGGAACCGGGACAGGGAACTATGGCTACGCCTTC. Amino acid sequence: CSGTGTGNYGYAF.

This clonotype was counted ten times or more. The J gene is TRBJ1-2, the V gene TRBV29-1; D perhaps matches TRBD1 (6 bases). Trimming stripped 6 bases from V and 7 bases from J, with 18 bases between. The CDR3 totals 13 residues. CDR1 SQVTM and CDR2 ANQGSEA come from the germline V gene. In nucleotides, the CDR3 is TGCAGCGTACCTCGGACAGCGGCTCCTGGCTACACCTTC. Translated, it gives CSVPRTAAPGYTF.

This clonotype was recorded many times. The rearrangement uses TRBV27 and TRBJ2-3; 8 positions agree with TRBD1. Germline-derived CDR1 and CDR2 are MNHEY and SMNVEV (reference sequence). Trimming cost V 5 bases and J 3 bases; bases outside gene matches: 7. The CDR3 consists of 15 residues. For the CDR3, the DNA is TGTGCCAGCAGTCTCTGGACAGGGTCGACAGATACGCAGTATTTT. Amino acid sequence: CASSLWTGSTDTQYF.

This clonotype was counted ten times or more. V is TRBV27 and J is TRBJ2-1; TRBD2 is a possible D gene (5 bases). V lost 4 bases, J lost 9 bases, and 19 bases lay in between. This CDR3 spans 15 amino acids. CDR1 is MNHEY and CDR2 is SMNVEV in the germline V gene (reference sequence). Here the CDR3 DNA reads TGTGCCAGCAGTTCTGTGGCGGGTCAGGAGCGTGAGCAGTTCTTC. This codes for CASSSVAGQEREQFF.

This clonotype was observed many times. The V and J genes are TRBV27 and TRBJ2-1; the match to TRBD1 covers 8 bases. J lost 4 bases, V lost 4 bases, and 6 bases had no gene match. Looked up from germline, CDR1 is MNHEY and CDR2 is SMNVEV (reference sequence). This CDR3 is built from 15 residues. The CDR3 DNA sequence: TGTGCCAGCAGTTCAGGGGGCTCAGGTTACAATGAGCAGTTCTTC. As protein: CASSSGGSGYNEQFF.

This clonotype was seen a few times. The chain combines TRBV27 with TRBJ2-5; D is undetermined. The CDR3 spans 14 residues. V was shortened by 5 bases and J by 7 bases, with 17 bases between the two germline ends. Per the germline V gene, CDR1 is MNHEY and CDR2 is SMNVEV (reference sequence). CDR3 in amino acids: CASSLPDALATQYF. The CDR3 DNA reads TGTGCCAGCAGTCTCCCCGACGCTCTGGCGACCCAGTACTTC.

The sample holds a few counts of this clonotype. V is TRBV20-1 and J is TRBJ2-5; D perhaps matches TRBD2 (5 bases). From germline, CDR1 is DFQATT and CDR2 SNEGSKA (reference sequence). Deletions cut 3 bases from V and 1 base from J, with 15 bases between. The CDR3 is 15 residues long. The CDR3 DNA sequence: TGCAGTGCTAGGCGTTCGGGGTCCAGCCAAGAGACCCAGTACTTC. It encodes CSARRSGSSQETQYF.

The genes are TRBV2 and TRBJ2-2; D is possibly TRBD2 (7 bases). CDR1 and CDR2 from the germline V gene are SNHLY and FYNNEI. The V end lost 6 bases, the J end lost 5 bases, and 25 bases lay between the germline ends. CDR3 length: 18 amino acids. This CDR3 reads CASSLGHWEGSGTGELFF. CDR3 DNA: TGTGCCAGCAGCCTGGGACATTGGGAGGGGAGCGGAACCGGGGAGCTGTTTTTT. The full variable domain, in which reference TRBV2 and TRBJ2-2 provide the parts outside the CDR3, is EPEVTQTPSHQVTQMGQEVILRCVPISNHLYFYWYRQILGQKVEFLVSFYNNEISEKSEIFDDQFSVERPDGSNFTLKIRSTKLEDSAMYFCASSLGHWEGSGTGELFFGEGSRLTVL.

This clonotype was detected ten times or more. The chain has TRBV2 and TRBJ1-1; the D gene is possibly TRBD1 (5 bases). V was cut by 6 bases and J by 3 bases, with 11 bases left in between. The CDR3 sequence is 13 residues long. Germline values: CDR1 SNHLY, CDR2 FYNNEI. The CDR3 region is CASRPDSYTEAFF. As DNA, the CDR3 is TGTGCCAGCAGACCCGACAGTTACACTGAAGCTTTCTTT.

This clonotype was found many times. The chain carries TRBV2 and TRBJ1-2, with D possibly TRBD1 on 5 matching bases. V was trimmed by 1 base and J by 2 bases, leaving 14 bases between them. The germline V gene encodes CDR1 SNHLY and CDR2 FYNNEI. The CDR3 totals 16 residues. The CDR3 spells CASSEGQPTSNYGYTF. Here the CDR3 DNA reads TGTGCCAGCAGTGAAGGACAGCCCACTTCAAACTATGGCTACACCTTC.

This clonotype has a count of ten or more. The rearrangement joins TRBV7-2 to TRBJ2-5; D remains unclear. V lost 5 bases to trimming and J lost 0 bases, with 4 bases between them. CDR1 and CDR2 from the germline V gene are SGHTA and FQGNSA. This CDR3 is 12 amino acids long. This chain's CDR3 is CASSQHQETQYF. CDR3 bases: TGTGCCAGCAGCCAACACCAAGAGACCCAGTACTTC.

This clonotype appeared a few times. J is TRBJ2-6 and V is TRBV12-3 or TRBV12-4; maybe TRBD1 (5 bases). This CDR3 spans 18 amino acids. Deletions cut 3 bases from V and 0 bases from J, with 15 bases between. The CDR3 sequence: CASSFKGPSRSGANVLTF. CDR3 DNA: TGTGCCAGCAGTTTCAAGGGGCCCTCACGCTCTGGGGCCAACGTCCTGACTTTC.

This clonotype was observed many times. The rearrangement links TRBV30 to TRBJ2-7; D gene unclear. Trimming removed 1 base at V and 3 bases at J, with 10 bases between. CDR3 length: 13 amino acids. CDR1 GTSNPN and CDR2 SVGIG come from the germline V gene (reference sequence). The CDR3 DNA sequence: TGTGCCTGGAGTGAAGGCTCGTACTACGAGCAGTACTTC. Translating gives CAWSEGSYYEQYF.

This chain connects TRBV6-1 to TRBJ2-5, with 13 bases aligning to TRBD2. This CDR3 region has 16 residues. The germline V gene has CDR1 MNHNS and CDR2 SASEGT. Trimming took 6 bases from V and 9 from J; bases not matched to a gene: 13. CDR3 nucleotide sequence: TGTGCCAGCAGCCACAGGACTAGCGGGAGACGTGAGTCCCAGTACTTC. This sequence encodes CASSHRTSGRRESQYF.

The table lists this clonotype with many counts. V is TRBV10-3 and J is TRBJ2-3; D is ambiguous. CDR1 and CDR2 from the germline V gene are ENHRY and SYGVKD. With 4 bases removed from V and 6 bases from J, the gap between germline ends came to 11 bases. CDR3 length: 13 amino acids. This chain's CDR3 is CAISAALRDTQYF. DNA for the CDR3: TGTGCCATCAGTGCTGCACTGCGGGATACGCAGTATTTT.